This is a list of T cell receptor beta chains from one sample in a study of identical twins. In TCRdb, the 5' RACE reads were re-called with MiXCR into one record per CDR3 protein. The data show 450,000 to 650,000 distinct CDR3 sequences, roughly 15% seen once. This same sample was also taken into another study, of yellow fever vaccine responses in identical twins.

The sample was CD4+ T cells sorted from blood. All receptors come from a woman under 30 in good health. Each CDR3 is given with its conserved first and last residue. The D gene is left open where the match is weak. Size is omitted from some rows. Given values are once, few, many or a class for expanded clones.

CDR3 DNA: TGTGCCAGCAGTTTACAGGGTAGCGGGGAGGTTCGAGAGCAGTTCTTC; CDR3 protein: CASSLQGSGEVREQFF; J gene: TRBJ2-1; V gene: TRBV28; D gene: TRBD2; clone size: .
CDR3 DNA: TGTGCCAGCAGCACCCAGGGGCTCGGTGAAGCTTTCTTT; CDR3 protein: CASSTQGLGEAFF; J gene: TRBJ1-1; V gene: TRBV7-9; D gene: .; clone size: few
CDR3 DNA: TGCGCCAGCAGCCAGTCCGGCCCGGAGGGGCAGCCCCAGCATTTT; CDR3 protein: CASSQSGPEGQPQHF; J gene: TRBJ1-5; V gene: TRBV4-1; D gene: .; clone size: .
CDR3 DNA: TGCGCCAGCAGCCCGTCGCTTACTAGCGGGAGCCGGGGGACCGGGGAGCTGTTTTTT; CDR3 protein: CASSPSLTSGSRGTGELFF; J gene: TRBJ2-2; V gene: TRBV5-1; D gene: TRBD2; clone size: few
CDR3 DNA: TGTGTCAGCAGTGGGAGGGCCAATACCTACAATGAGCAGTTCTTC; CDR3 protein: CVSSGRANTYNEQFF; J gene: TRBJ2-1; V gene: TRBV2; D gene: TRBD2; clone size: .
CDR3 DNA: TGTGCCAGCAGAGCCACAGGGGCGGGAGATACGCAGTATTTT; CDR3 protein: CASRATGAGDTQYF; J gene: TRBJ2-3; V gene: TRBV6-1; D gene: TRBD1; clone size: .
CDR3 DNA: TGTGCCAGCAGGTCGGGACTAGCGGGATTGTACGAGCAGTGCTTC; CDR3 protein: CASRSGLAGLYEQCF; J gene: TRBJ2-7; V gene: TRBV12-3/TRBV12-4; D gene: TRBD2; clone size: .
CDR3 DNA: TGTGCCAGCAGCTTACCTCATGAGACCCAGTACTTC; CDR3 protein: CASSLPHETQYF; J gene: TRBJ2-5; V gene: TRBV11-2; D gene: .; clone size: .
CDR3 DNA: TGTGCCACCAGCAGAGCTATGATAACCGACAGGTCATCCTACAATGAGCAGTTCTTC; CDR3 protein: CATSRAMITDRSSYNEQFF; J gene: TRBJ2-1; V gene: TRBV15; D gene: .; clone size: few
CDR3 DNA: TGTGCCAGCAGTGACAGCATTGTTTTGAACACTGAAGCTTTCTTT; CDR3 protein: CASSDSIVLNTEAFF; J gene: TRBJ1-1; V gene: TRBV2; D gene: .; clone size: few
CDR3 DNA: TGTGCCAGCAGTTTAAGGTCCGGGCCCAATGAGCAGTTCTTC; CDR3 protein: CASSLRSGPNEQFF; J gene: TRBJ2-1; V gene: TRBV12-3/TRBV12-4; D gene: .; clone size: few
CDR3 DNA: TGTGCCAGCAGCTCCAGTTACAGGGGGCATGACACCGGGGAGCTGTTTTTT; CDR3 protein: CASSSSYRGHDTGELFF; J gene: TRBJ2-2; V gene: TRBV5-6; D gene: TRBD1; clone size: .
CDR3 DNA: TGTGCCAGCGCCGCGTGGGCGGGAGTGGGCGAGCAGTACTTC; CDR3 protein: CASAAWAGVGEQYF; J gene: TRBJ2-7; V gene: TRBV6-1; D gene: TRBD2; clone size: .
CDR3 DNA: TGTGCCAGCAGCCGACTAGATTCTCTCTACTACAATGAGCAGTTCTTC; CDR3 protein: CASSRLDSLYYNEQFF; J gene: TRBJ2-1; V gene: TRBV14; D gene: .; clone size: .
CDR3 DNA: TGTGCCAGCAAGACTAGCGGGGTGACAGATACGCAGTATTTT; CDR3 protein: CASKTSGVTDTQYF; J gene: TRBJ2-3; V gene: TRBV2; D gene: TRBD2; clone size: few
CDR3 DNA: TGCGCCAGCAAATCCGGGTCCACAGATACGCAGTATTTT; CDR3 protein: CASKSGSTDTQYF; J gene: TRBJ2-3; V gene: TRBV5-1; D gene: .; clone size: .
CDR3 DNA: TGCGCCAGCAGCCGAACAGGGTTTAGCACTGAAGCTTTCTTT; CDR3 protein: CASSRTGFSTEAFF; J gene: TRBJ1-1; V gene: TRBV5-1; D gene: .; clone size: .
CDR3 DNA: TGTGCCAGCAGTTTCGGCGGGAGGGCCAACGAGCAGTACTTC; CDR3 protein: CASSFGGRANEQYF; J gene: TRBJ2-7; V gene: TRBV12-3/TRBV12-4; D gene: TRBD2; clone size: .
CDR3 DNA: TGTGCCAGCAGTTCCCTCCGGACAGGGGGCAATCGAGATACGCAGTATTTT; CDR3 protein: CASSSLRTGGNRDTQYF; J gene: TRBJ2-3; V gene: TRBV12-3/TRBV12-4; D gene: TRBD1; clone size: .
CDR3 DNA: TGTGCCAGCAGTCGCCACCCCGGGACTAGCGGACACAATGAGCAGTTCTTC; CDR3 protein: CASSRHPGTSGHNEQFF; J gene: TRBJ2-1; V gene: TRBV25-1; D gene: TRBD2; clone size: few
CDR3 DNA: TGTGCCAGCAGCCCAGGGACAGGGGGTTACGAGACCCAGTACTTC; CDR3 protein: CASSPGTGGYETQYF; J gene: TRBJ2-5; V gene: TRBV7-9; D gene: TRBD1; clone size: few
CDR3 DNA: TGCGCCAGCAGCTTGGTCAGACTAGCGGGGGTGACCGGGGAGCTGTTTTTT; CDR3 protein: CASSLVRLAGVTGELFF; J gene: TRBJ2-2; V gene: TRBV5-1; D gene: TRBD2; clone size: .
CDR3 DNA: TGTGCCAGCAGTTATGGCCGGCCAGATAGCAATCAGCCCCAGCATTTT; CDR3 protein: CASSYGRPDSNQPQHF; J gene: TRBJ1-5; V gene: TRBV6-2/TRBV6-3; D gene: .; clone size: .
CDR3 DNA: TGTGCCAGCAGTTTCGGAGGGAGCGAGCCCCAGCATTTT; CDR3 protein: CASSFGGSEPQHF; J gene: TRBJ1-5; V gene: TRBV12-3/TRBV12-4; D gene: .; clone size: many
CDR3 DNA: TGTGCCAGCCGCCGGGACACCAACTACGAGCAGTACTTC; CDR3 protein: CASRRDTNYEQYF; J gene: TRBJ2-7; V gene: TRBV11-1; D gene: .; clone size: .
CDR3 DNA: TGTGCCAGCAGCTTAAAGTCCAGGGTCAATGAGCAGTTCTTC; CDR3 protein: CASSLKSRVNEQFF; J gene: TRBJ2-1; V gene: TRBV5-8; D gene: .; clone size: .
CDR3 DNA: TGTGCCAGCAGTTTGGGGGCAGCCAATCAGCCCCAGCATTTT; CDR3 protein: CASSLGAANQPQHF; J gene: TRBJ1-5; V gene: TRBV27; D gene: .; clone size: .
CDR3 DNA: TGTGCCAGCAGTGAACTAGGTAGCGGGAGTGTCTATGAGCAGTTCTTC; CDR3 protein: CASSELGSGSVYEQFF; J gene: TRBJ2-1; V gene: TRBV25-1; D gene: TRBD2; clone size: few
CDR3 DNA: TGTGCCAGCAGTTCGGGACTGAACACTGAAGCTTTCTTT; CDR3 protein: CASSSGLNTEAFF; J gene: TRBJ1-1; V gene: TRBV12-3/TRBV12-4; D gene: .; clone size: many
CDR3 DNA: TGTGCCAGCAGCTTAAGGGACAGGGGTAATGAAAAACTGTTTTTT; CDR3 protein: CASSLRDRGNEKLFF; J gene: TRBJ1-4; V gene: TRBV5-6; D gene: TRBD1; clone size: many
CDR3 DNA: TGCGCCAGCAGCTCCGGACTAGCGTTACAAGAGACCCAGTACTTC; CDR3 protein: CASSSGLALQETQYF; J gene: TRBJ2-5; V gene: TRBV5-1; D gene: TRBD2; clone size: .
CDR3 DNA: TGCGCCAGCAGCTTAAGGACTAGCGGGAGGGGGGATGAGCAGTTCTTC; CDR3 protein: CASSLRTSGRGDEQFF; J gene: TRBJ2-1; V gene: TRBV5-1; D gene: TRBD2; clone size: .
CDR3 DNA: TGTGCCAGCAGCCTGACTAGCGGGAAATACAATGAGCAGTTCTTC; CDR3 protein: CASSLTSGKYNEQFF; J gene: TRBJ2-1; V gene: TRBV7-8; D gene: TRBD2; clone size: few
CDR3 DNA: TGTGCCAGCAGCCAAGAGCATAGCTCCTACAATGAGCAGTTCTTC; CDR3 protein: CASSQEHSSYNEQFF; J gene: TRBJ2-1; V gene: TRBV4-2; D gene: .; clone size: .
CDR3 DNA: TGTGCCAGCAGCCGATTAGGACTAGCGCGGACCCAGGATACGCAGTATTTT; CDR3 protein: CASSRLGLARTQDTQYF; J gene: TRBJ2-3; V gene: TRBV5-5; D gene: TRBD2; clone size: few
CDR3 DNA: TGTGCCAGCAGTTCTCCCTCCGGACTAGTGGTCGGGGAGCTGTTTTTT; CDR3 protein: CASSSPSGLVVGELFF; J gene: TRBJ2-2; V gene: TRBV12-3/TRBV12-4; D gene: TRBD2; clone size: .
CDR3 DNA: TGTGCCAGCAGTGTGCCCGGGACAGGGGCTAATGAGCAGTTCTTC; CDR3 protein: CASSVPGTGANEQFF; J gene: TRBJ2-1; V gene: TRBV25-1; D gene: TRBD1; clone size: few
CDR3 DNA: TGTGCCATCAGTGGGGAAGGGTCGAACACCGGGGAGCTGTTTTTT; CDR3 protein: CAISGEGSNTGELFF; J gene: TRBJ2-2; V gene: TRBV10-3; D gene: .; clone size: .
CDR3 DNA: TGTGCCAGCAGCTTAGCGCCTCAGGGCGCCAAAAACATTCAGTACTTC; CDR3 protein: CASSLAPQGAKNIQYF; J gene: TRBJ2-4; V gene: TRBV7-6; D gene: .; clone size: .
CDR3 DNA: TGTGCCAGCAGCTTAAGTGGGACCCCCTACAATGAGCAGTTCTTC; CDR3 protein: CASSLSGTPYNEQFF; J gene: TRBJ2-1; V gene: TRBV6-5; D gene: .; clone size: many
CDR3 DNA: TGTGCCAGCAGTGAAATACTAAGGAGGAGATTCTTC; CDR3 protein: CASSEILRRRFF; J gene: TRBJ2-1; V gene: TRBV2; D gene: .; clone size: .
CDR3 DNA: TGTGCCAGCAGTGTGATAACGGGGGGGCCCGGGGAGCTGTTTTTT; CDR3 protein: CASSVITGGPGELFF; J gene: TRBJ2-2; V gene: TRBV6-1; D gene: TRBD2; clone size: .
CDR3 DNA: TGCGCCAGCAGCTTGGAACAGGGGGAGCAGTACTTC; CDR3 protein: CASSLEQGEQYF; J gene: TRBJ2-7; V gene: TRBV5-1; D gene: TRBD1; clone size: few
CDR3 DNA: TGTGCCAGCAGCTTACATACCCAGGTTGGGGGCCCCTACAATGAGCAGTTCTTC; CDR3 protein: CASSLHTQVGGPYNEQFF; J gene: TRBJ2-1; V gene: TRBV11-2; D gene: .; clone size: few
CDR3 DNA: TGTGCCACCAGTGGGCAGGGTTCGTATCAGCCCCAGCATTTT; CDR3 protein: CATSGQGSYQPQHF; J gene: TRBJ1-5; V gene: TRBV24-1; D gene: .; clone size: many
CDR3 DNA: TGCGCCAGCAGCGCCGGACTAGCGGGAGTAATTCTAGGAGAGACCCAGTACTTC; CDR3 protein: CASSAGLAGVILGETQYF; J gene: TRBJ2-5; V gene: TRBV5-1; D gene: TRBD2; clone size: few
CDR3 DNA: TGTGCCAGCTCACCAACGGAAAAGAAGAACACCGGGGAGCTGTTTTTT; CDR3 protein: CASSPTEKKNTGELFF; J gene: TRBJ2-2; V gene: TRBV18; D gene: .; clone size: few
CDR3 DNA: TGTGCCAGCAGAGTAGCGGGACAGGGGGTTACTGAAGCTTTCTTT; CDR3 protein: CASRVAGQGVTEAFF; J gene: TRBJ1-1; V gene: TRBV27; D gene: TRBD1; clone size: .
CDR3 DNA: TGCGCCAGCAGCTTGGAAGGTCTAGCGGGAGTGTACACCGGGGAGCTGTTTTTT; CDR3 protein: CASSLEGLAGVYTGELFF; J gene: TRBJ2-2; V gene: TRBV5-1; D gene: TRBD2; clone size: .
CDR3 DNA: TGTGCCAGCAGCAGGCGGGGGGCGCGTACAGATACGCAGTATTTT; CDR3 protein: CASSRRGARTDTQYF; J gene: TRBJ2-3; V gene: TRBV5-5; D gene: TRBD2; clone size: .
CDR3 DNA: TGCAGTGCTAGAGATCAGGGGCCGAGGACTAGCGGGAGATACGAGCAGTACTTC; CDR3 protein: CSARDQGPRTSGRYEQYF; J gene: TRBJ2-7; V gene: TRBV20-1; D gene: TRBD2; clone size: few
CDR3 DNA: TGTGCCAGCAGCGACGACAGGAATGGCTACACCTTC; CDR3 protein: CASSDDRNGYTF; J gene: TRBJ1-2; V gene: TRBV28; D gene: .; clone size: .
CDR3 DNA: TGTGCCAGCAGTGGAACTAGCCGGCGGGAGACCCAGTACTTC; CDR3 protein: CASSGTSRRETQYF; J gene: TRBJ2-5; V gene: TRBV2; D gene: .; clone size: .
CDR3 DNA: TGTGCCAGCAGCCAAGGACGCTCGGGCAATTCACCCCTCCACTTT; CDR3 protein: CASSQGRSGNSPLHF; J gene: TRBJ1-6; V gene: TRBV14; D gene: .; clone size: few